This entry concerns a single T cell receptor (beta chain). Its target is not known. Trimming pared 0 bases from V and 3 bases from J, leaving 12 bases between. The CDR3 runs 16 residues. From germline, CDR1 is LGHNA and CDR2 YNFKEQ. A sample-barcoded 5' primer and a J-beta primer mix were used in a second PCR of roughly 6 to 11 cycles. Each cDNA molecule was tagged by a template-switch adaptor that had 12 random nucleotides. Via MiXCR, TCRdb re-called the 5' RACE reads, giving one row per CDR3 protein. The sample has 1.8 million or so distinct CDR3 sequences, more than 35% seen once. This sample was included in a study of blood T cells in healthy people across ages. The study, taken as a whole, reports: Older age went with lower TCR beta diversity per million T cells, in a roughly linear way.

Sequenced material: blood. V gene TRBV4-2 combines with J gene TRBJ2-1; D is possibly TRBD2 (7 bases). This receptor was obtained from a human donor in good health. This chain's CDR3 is CASSQEGGAGYNEQFF. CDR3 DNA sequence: TGTGCCAGCAGCCAAGAGGGGGGGGCAGGCTACAATGAGCAGTTCTTC.